These 26 T cell receptor beta chains were all obtained from the same sample, sequenced in a study of blood T cell repertoires in COVID-19. This table comes from immunoSEQ multiplex PCR, and its TCRdb copy is limited to in-frame clones, with some not included. The sample includes approximately 250,000 clones, around 89% of them seen just once. Sequenced material: PBMCs or T cells enriched from blood (not recorded which). The receptors were gathered from a woman aged 40-49 years with acute COVID-19.

The V call is TRBV11-3, the J call TRBJ1-1; TRBD1 agrees at 7 bases. The CDR3 loop spans 13 amino acids. CDR1 and CDR2 from the germline V gene are SGHNT and YENEEA. Trimming removed 8 bases from V and 2 bases from J; junction bases left unmatched: 5. The CDR3 is CASAGGGNTEAFF. The CDR3 region has the DNA TGTGCCAGCGCAGGAGGGGGCAACACTGAAGCTTTCTTT.

CDR3 nucleotides: TGTGCCACAGAGGACTATTCGGGGAAGAAAAACACCATATATTTT. It codes for CATEDYSGKKNTIYF. The chain joins TRBV19 to TRBJ1-3, with D unresolved. Germline loops: CDR1 LNHDA, CDR2 SQIVND (reference sequence). This CDR3 is 15 amino acids long. V lost 10 bases, J lost 6 bases, and 22 bases lay in between.

This clone appeared a few times. The chain employs TRBV6-5 and TRBJ2-1; possible D gene TRBD2, 5 bases. The V end was cut by 2 bases, the J end by 10 bases, with 9 bases between. This CDR3 is 12 amino acids long. From germline, CDR1 is MNHEY and CDR2 SVGAGI. The DNA for the CDR3 is TGTGCCAGCAGTTACGCGACGGGGGAGCAGTTCTTC. Amino acids: CASSYATGEQFF.

The chain employs TRBV11-2 and TRBJ2-7, with D perhaps matching TRBD2 (6 bases). The CDR3 runs 13 residues. V lost 3 bases, J lost 6 bases, and 12 bases lay in between. Per germline, CDR1 SGHAT and CDR2 FQNNGV. The CDR3 spells CASSLGGTIEQYF. CDR3 bases: TGTGCCAGCAGCTTGGGCGGGACGATCGAGCAGTACTTC.

V gene TRBV7-2 combines with J gene TRBJ2-3; weak D call: TRBD1 (5 bases). V was trimmed by 2 bases and J by 0 bases, leaving 9 bases between them. Germline CDR1 is SGHTA and CDR2 is FQGNSA. This CDR3 region has 15 residues. This CDR3 is CASSLRQLSTDTQYF. As DNA, the CDR3 is TGTGCCAGCAGCTTACGACAGCTTAGCACAGATACGCAGTATTTT.

The chain links TRBV4-1 to TRBJ2-7, with D possibly being TRBD2 (6 bases). Per the germline V gene, CDR1 is MGHRA and CDR2 is YSYEKL. The CDR3 is 15 amino acids. V was clipped by 4 bases and J by 0 bases, with 13 bases between them. The CDR3 protein is CASSRVRRDSYEQYF. The CDR3, as DNA: TGCGCCAGCAGCCGGGTAAGGCGGGACTCCTACGAGCAGTACTTC.

The chain recombines TRBV4-1 with TRBJ1-1; D might be TRBD1 (5 bases). Germline CDR1 and CDR2: MGHRA and YSYEKL. Trimming stripped 2 bases from V and 11 bases from J, with 24 bases between. The CDR3 runs 16 residues. CDR3 region: CASSQLWGGRTTPAFF. The CDR3 coding sequence is TGCGCCAGCAGCCAACTATGGGGGGGGAGGACCACCCCCGCTTTCTTT.

This chain links TRBV19 with TRBJ1-4, with a weak D call TRBD1 (6 bases). Trimming cost V 9 bases and J 0 bases, with 17 bases left between them. The CDR3 is made up of 16 amino acids. Germline V lookup: CDR1 LNHDA, CDR2 SQIVND (reference sequence). The CDR3 DNA follows: TGTGCCAGCCACAGGGTAGGGCCCCCAACTAATGAAAAACTGTTTTTT. Translating gives CASHRVGPPTNEKLFF. Full variable domain (remainder filled in from reference TRBV19 and TRBJ1-4): DGGITQSPKYLFRKEGQNVTLSCEQNLNHDAMYWYRQDPGQGLRLIYYSQIVNDFQKGDIAEGYSVSREKKESFPLTVTSAQKNPTAFYLCASHRVGPPTNEKLFFGSGTQLSVL.

This clone has just a few counts. The chain recombines TRBV5-6 with TRBJ2-1; TRBD1 matches at 12 bases. The CDR3 totals 15 residues. J gave up 7 bases and V 4 bases, and 6 bases lay outside the gene matches. Germline CDR1 and CDR2: SGHDT and YYEEEE. CDR3 loop: CASSPGTGGTNEQFF. CDR3 coding DNA: TGTGCCAGCAGCCCCGGGACAGGGGGCACGAATGAGCAGTTCTTC.

The chain recombines TRBV9 with TRBJ1-2, with D unclear. The CDR3 is made up of 15 amino acids. Trimming pared 3 bases from V and 4 bases from J, leaving 16 bases between. CDR1 is SGDLS, CDR2 YYNGEE, per germline. The CDR3 here is CASSEVDRGGYGYTF. CDR3 sequence (DNA): TGTGCCAGCAGCGAGGTAGACCGAGGAGGCTATGGCTACACCTTC. Using reference TRBV9 and TRBJ1-2 for the parts outside the CDR3, the full variable domain is DSGVTQTPKHLITATGQRVTLRCSPRSGDLSVYWYQQSLDQGLQFLIQYYNGEERAKGNILERFSAQQFPDLHSELNLSSLELGDSALYFCASSEVDRGGYGYTFGSGTRLTVV.

This chain links TRBV11-2 with TRBJ1-5; weak D call: TRBD1 (5 bases). There are 15 residues in the CDR3. V was pared by 1 base and J by 3 bases, with 10 bases between. Per germline, CDR1 SGHAT and CDR2 FQNNGV. The CDR3 DNA is TGTGCCAGCAGCTTAGGTGCGGGGCACAATCAGCCCCAGCATTTT. Translated: CASSLGAGHNQPQHF.

The CDR3 sequence: CASSRLITGKHGSTEAFF. The CDR3 coding sequence is TGCGCCAGCAGCCGCCTAATCACCGGGAAACATGGGAGCACTGAAGCTTTCTTT. The rearrangement links TRBV4-1 to TRBJ1-1; D gene uncertain. The CDR3 extends over 18 amino acids. Per the germline V gene, CDR1 is MGHRA and CDR2 is YSYEKL. V was trimmed by 4 bases and J by 4 bases, leaving 25 bases between them.

This chain joins TRBV30 and TRBJ2-7; 7 bases are a match to TRBD2. Germline V gene sequence: CDR1 GTSNPN, CDR2 SVGIG (reference sequence). With 1 base clipped from V and 4 bases from J, the junction kept 4 bases outside the gene matches. The CDR3 totals 13 residues. For the CDR3, the DNA is TGTGCCTGGAGTGCGCCCGGGGGGTACGAGCAGTACTTC. Translating gives CAWSAPGGYEQYF.

V usage is TRBV5-1 and J usage is TRBJ2-3; D is unresolved. Trimming took off 0 bases at V and 2 bases at J, with 13 bases between the two ends. The CDR3 runs to 16 residues. Germline CDR1 and CDR2: SGHRS and YFSETQ. The CDR3 sequence is CASSLAAEKFTDTQYF. Here the CDR3 DNA reads TGCGCCAGCAGCTTGGCGGCGGAAAAATTCACAGATACGCAGTATTTT.

The rearrangement uses TRBV4-1 and TRBJ2-1; 12 nucleotides match TRBD2. The V segment lost 3 bases and the J segment 3 bases; nucleotides outside the gene matches: 9. Per germline, CDR1 MGHRA and CDR2 YSYEKL. This CDR3 has 18 residues. CDR3: CASSHVLTGLAGYNEQFF. In DNA form, the CDR3 reads TGCGCCAGCAGCCACGTCCTGACGGGACTAGCGGGCTACAATGAGCAGTTCTTC.

The V call is TRBV7-2, the J call TRBJ2-5, with unresolved D. The CDR3 loop spans 13 amino acids. Germline CDR1 is SGHTA and CDR2 is FQGNSA. V gave up 7 bases and J gave up 4 bases, with 13 bases separating them. The chain's CDR3 is CASNPRSGETQYF. Written as DNA, the CDR3 is TGTGCCAGCAACCCCCGGTCAGGAGAGACCCAGTACTTC.

The chain couples TRBV10-3 to TRBJ1-6, with D tentatively TRBD1 (6 bases). CDR3 length equals 18 residues. Germline lookup yields CDR1 ENHRY and CDR2 SYGVKD. The V gene lost 4 bases and the J gene lost 0 bases, with 16 bases spanning the gap. CDR3 coding DNA: TGTGCCATCAGTGCAGAAGGACAGACAAGCTCCTATAATTCACCCCTCCACTTT. It translates to CAISAEGQTSSYNSPLHF.

V usage is TRBV28 and J usage is TRBJ1-5, with D perhaps TRBD1 (5 bases). V lost 6 bases and J lost 6, with 21 bases in between. CDR1 and CDR2 from the germline V gene are MDHEN and SYDVKM. The CDR3 spans 16 residues. The CDR3 loop is CASSRGGFVWGQPQHF. CDR3 nucleotide sequence: TGTGCCAGCAGCCGGGGGGGATTTGTATGGGGTCAGCCCCAGCATTTT. Drawing the rest from reference TRBV28 and TRBJ1-5, the complete variable domain is DVKVTQSSRYLVKRTGEKVFLECVQDMDHENMFWYRQDPGLGLRLIYFSYDVKMKEKGDIPEGYSVSREKKERFSLILESASTNQTSMYLCASSRGGFVWGQPQHFGDGTRLSIL.

This chain uses TRBV7-8 with TRBJ2-5, with a tentative D call TRBD1 (5 bases). Germline V gene lookup returns CDR1 SGHVS and CDR2 FQNEAQ. The CDR3 spans 12 residues. V shed 4 bases and J shed 2 bases, with 5 bases lying between them. The CDR3 sequence: CASSWTQETQYF. Written as DNA, the CDR3 is TGTGCCAGCAGCTGGACACAAGAGACCCAGTACTTC.

The chain is built from TRBV29-1 and TRBJ1-2; possible D gene TRBD1, 6 bases. V dropped 5 bases and J dropped 2 bases, with 21 bases sitting between them. CDR1 is SQVTM, CDR2 ANQGSEA, per germline. The CDR3 runs to 16 residues. The CDR3 DNA reads TGCAGCGTTCTTGTGACAGGAGCACTCACAAACTATGGCTACACCTTC. Translation: CSVLVTGALTNYGYTF.

This rearrangement joins TRBV29-1 to TRBJ1-2; possibly TRBD1 for D (6 bases). The CDR3 length is 15 residues. Germline V CDR1 and CDR2: SQVTM, ANQGSEA. V shed 4 bases and J shed 1 base, with 16 bases lying between them. This CDR3 reads CSVGRDTGINYGYTF. DNA of the CDR3: TGCAGCGTTGGCCGGGACACAGGGATTAACTATGGCTACACCTTC. The full variable domain, its missing parts supplied by reference TRBV29-1 and TRBJ1-2, is SAVISQKPSRDICQRGTSLTIQCQVDSQVTMMFWYRQQPGQSLTLIATANQGSEATYESGFVIDKFPISRPNLTFSTLTVSNMSPEDSSIYLCSVGRDTGINYGYTFGSGTRLTVV.

This chain links TRBV5-8 with TRBJ1-1, with TRBD1 matching over 7 bases. J gave up 0 bases and V 4 bases, and 3 bases lay outside the gene matches. CDR3 length equals 14 residues. The germline gives CDR1 SGHTS, CDR2 YDEGEE. Written as DNA, the CDR3 is TGTGCCAGCAGCCCACAGGGGATGAACACTGAAGCTTTCTTT. Amino acids: CASSPQGMNTEAFF.

The rearrangement uses TRBV9 and TRBJ2-2; 11 bases are shared with TRBD2. V trimming: 0 bases; J trimming: 3 bases; junction bases outside the gene matches: 7. CDR1 and CDR2 from the germline V gene are SGDLS and YYNGEE. The CDR3 length is 18 residues. This CDR3 is CASSVGLAGGPYTGELFF. The CDR3 DNA is TGTGCCAGCAGCGTAGGCCTAGCGGGAGGACCGTACACCGGGGAGCTGTTTTTT.

The chain joins TRBV20-1 to TRBJ2-5; possible D gene TRBD2, 6 bases. This CDR3 has 14 residues. V lost 3 bases, J lost 5 bases, and 16 bases lay in between. Germline V gene sequence: CDR1 DFQATT, CDR2 SNEGSKA (reference sequence). This CDR3 reads CSASNRLGGETQYF. In DNA, the CDR3 is TGCAGTGCTAGTAATCGGCTCGGGGGTGAGACCCAGTACTTC.

V usage is TRBV11-3 and J usage is TRBJ2-2; the D gene is possibly TRBD1 (6 bases). The CDR3 runs to 13 residues. Trimming left V 5 bases short and J 6 bases short, with 10 bases between. Germline V gene lookup returns CDR1 SGHNT and CDR2 YENEEA. Written as DNA, the CDR3 is TGTGCCAGCAGCATCAGGGGTTCCGGGGAGCTGTTTTTT. It codes for CASSIRGSGELFF.

The chain links TRBV4-3 to TRBJ2-7; TRBD2 agrees at 9 bases. This CDR3 comprises 16 residues. The V and J ends lost 3 bases and 3 bases, in that order; junction bases with no gene match: 9. Germline lookup yields CDR1 LGHNA and CDR2 YSLEER. The CDR3 is CASSHHSGRLFYEQYV. Here the CDR3 DNA reads TGCGCCAGCAGCCATCATAGCGGGAGACTATTCTACGAGCAGTACGTC.